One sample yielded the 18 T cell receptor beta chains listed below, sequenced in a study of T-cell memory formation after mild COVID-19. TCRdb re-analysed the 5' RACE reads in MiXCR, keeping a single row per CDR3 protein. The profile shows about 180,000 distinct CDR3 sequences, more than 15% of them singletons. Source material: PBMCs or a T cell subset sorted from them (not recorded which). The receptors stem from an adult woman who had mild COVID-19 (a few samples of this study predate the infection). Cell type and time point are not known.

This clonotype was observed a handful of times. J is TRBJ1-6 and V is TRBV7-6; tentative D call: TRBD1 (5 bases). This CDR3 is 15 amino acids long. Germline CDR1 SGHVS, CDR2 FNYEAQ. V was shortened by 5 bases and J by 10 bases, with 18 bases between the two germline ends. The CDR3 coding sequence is TGTGCCAGCAGCGCTGTGGAGGGGTCGGGGTCACCCCTCCACTTT. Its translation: CASSAVEGSGSPLHF.

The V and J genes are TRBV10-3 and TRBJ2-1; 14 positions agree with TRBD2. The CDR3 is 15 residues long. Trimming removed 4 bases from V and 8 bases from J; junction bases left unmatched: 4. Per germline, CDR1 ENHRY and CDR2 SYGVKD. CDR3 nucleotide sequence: TGTGCCATCAGTGGGGGGACTAGCGGGAGCTATGAGCAGTTCTTC. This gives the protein CAISGGTSGSYEQFF.

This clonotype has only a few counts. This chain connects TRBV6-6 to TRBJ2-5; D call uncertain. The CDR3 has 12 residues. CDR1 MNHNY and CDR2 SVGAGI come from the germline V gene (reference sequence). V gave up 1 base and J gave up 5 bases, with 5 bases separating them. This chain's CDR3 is CASSYYRETQYF. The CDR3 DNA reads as TGTGCCAGCAGTTACTACCGGGAGACCCAGTACTTC.

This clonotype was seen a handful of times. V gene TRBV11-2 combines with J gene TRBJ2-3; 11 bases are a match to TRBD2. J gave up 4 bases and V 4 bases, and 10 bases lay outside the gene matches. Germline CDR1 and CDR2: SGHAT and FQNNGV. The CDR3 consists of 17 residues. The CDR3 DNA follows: TGTGCCAGCAGCTCGTCTATAAGTAGCGGGAGGGCAGATACGCAGTATTTT. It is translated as CASSSSISSGRADTQYF.

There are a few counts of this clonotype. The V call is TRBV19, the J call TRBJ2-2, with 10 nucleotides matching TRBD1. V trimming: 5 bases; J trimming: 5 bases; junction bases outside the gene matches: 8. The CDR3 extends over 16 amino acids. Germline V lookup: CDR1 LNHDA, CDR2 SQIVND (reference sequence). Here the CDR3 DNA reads TGTGCCAGTAGTCCCAGGGGGACAGGGGCGACCGGGGAGCTGTTTTTT. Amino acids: CASSPRGTGATGELFF.

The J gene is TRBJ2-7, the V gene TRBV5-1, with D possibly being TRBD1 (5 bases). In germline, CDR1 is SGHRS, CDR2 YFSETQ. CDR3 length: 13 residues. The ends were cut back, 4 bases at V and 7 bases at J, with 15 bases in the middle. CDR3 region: CASSGRTTGEQYF. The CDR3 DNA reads TGCGCCAGCAGCGGCCGGACAACCGGGGAGCAGTACTTC.

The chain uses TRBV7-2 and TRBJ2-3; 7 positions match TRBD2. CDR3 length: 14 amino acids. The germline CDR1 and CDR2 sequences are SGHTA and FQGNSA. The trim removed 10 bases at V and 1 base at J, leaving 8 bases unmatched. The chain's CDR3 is CATTEAGGTDTQYF. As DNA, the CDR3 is TGTGCCACCACAGAGGCGGGGGGCACAGATACGCAGTATTTT.

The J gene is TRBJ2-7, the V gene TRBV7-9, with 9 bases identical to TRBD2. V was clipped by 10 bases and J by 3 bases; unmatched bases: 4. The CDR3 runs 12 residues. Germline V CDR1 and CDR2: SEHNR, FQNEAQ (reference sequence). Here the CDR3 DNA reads TGTGCCATAGGCGGGGGGGTCTACGAGCAGTACTTC. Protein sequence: CAIGGGVYEQYF.

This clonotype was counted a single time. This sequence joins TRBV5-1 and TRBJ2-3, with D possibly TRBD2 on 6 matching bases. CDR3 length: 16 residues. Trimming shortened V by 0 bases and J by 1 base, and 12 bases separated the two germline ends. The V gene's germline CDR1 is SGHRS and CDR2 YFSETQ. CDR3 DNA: TGCGCCAGCAGCTTGGCGGGGCCTAGCGGCACAGATACGCAGTATTTT. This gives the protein CASSLAGPSGTDTQYF.

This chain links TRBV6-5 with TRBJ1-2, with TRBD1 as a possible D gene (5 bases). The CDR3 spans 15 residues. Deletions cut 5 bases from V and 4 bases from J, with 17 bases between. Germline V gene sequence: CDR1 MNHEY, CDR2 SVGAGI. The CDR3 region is CASSASLGPSYGYTF. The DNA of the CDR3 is TGTGCCAGCAGTGCCTCTCTGGGACCGTCCTATGGCTACACCTTC.

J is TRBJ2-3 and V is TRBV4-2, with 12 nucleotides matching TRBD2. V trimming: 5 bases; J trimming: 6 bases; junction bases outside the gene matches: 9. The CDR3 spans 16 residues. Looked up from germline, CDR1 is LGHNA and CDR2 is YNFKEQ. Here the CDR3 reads CASSLRASGGADTQYF. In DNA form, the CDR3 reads TGTGCCAGCAGCTTGCGTGCTAGCGGGGGGGCGGATACGCAGTATTTT.

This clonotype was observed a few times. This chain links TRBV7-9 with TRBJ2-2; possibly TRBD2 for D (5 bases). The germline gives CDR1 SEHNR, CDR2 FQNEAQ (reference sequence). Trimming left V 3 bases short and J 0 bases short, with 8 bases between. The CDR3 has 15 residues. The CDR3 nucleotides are TGTGCCAGCAGCTTCGGGGATACGAACACCGGGGAGCTGTTTTTT. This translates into CASSFGDTNTGELFF.

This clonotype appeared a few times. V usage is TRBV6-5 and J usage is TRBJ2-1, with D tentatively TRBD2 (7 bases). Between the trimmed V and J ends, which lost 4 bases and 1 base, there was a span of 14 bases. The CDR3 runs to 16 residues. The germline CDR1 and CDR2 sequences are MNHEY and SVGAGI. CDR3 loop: CASSSRGGRSYNEQFF. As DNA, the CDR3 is TGTGCCAGCAGTTCGAGGGGGGGGAGGTCCTACAATGAGCAGTTCTTC.

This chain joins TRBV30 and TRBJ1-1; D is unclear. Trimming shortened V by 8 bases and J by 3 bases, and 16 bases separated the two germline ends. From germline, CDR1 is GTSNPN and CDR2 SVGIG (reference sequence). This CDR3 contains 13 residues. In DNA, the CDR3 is TGTGCCGGATCGGCTGAACGGGACACTGAAGCTTTCTTT. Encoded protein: CAGSAERDTEAFF.

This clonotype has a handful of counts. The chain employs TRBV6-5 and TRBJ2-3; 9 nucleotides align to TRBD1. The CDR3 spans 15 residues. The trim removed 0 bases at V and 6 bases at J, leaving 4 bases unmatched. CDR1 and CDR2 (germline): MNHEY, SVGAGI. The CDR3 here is CASSYSGTGKDTQYF. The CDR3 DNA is TGTGCCAGCAGTTACTCGGGGACAGGGAAGGATACGCAGTATTTT.

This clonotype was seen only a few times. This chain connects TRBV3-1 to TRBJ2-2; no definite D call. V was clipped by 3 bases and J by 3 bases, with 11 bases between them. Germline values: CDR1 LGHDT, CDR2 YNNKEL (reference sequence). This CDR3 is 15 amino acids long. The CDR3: CASSHVLGDTGELFF. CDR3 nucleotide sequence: TGTGCCAGCAGCCATGTACTCGGTGACACCGGGGAGCTGTTTTTT.

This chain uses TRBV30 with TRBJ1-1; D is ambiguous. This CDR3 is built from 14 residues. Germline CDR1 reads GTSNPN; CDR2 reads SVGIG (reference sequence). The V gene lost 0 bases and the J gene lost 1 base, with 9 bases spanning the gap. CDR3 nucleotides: TGTGCCTGGAGTGTACTGGGCGGGAACACTGAAGCTTTCTTT. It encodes CAWSVLGGNTEAFF.

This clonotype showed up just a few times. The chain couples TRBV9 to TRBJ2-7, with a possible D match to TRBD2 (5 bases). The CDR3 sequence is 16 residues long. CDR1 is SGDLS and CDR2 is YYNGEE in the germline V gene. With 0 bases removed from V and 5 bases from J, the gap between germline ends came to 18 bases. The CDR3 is CASSVAFGELVDEQYF. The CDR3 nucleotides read TGTGCCAGCAGCGTAGCCTTCGGGGAGTTGGTCGACGAGCAGTACTTC.